Listed here is a single T cell receptor beta chain. Its antigen is unknown. The CDR3 sequence is 16 residues long. The V gene's germline CDR1 is LNHNV and CDR2 YYDKDF (reference sequence). The ends were cut back, 4 bases at V and 0 bases at J, with 12 bases in the middle. These data originate in a study of CD8 T cells in ankylosing spondylitis. Whole-study results and caveats: The study identified a TCR beta motif of under ten highly homologous variants that appeared characteristic of ankylosing spondylitis blood.

TCRdb processed the 5' RACE reads anew with MiXCR; each CDR3 protein has one entry. This sample carries about 280,000 distinct CDR3 sequences, roughly 20% of them seen once, and the ten largest clones take roughly 8%. The sequencing sample was made of blood, either unsorted or a sorted T cell fraction (not recorded which). The chain has TRBV15 and TRBJ2-2, with D perhaps TRBD1 (6 bases). The TCR was taken from a male donor with ankylosing spondylitis or in good health (not recorded which). In DNA form, the CDR3 reads TGTGCCACCAGCACTCCGGGACACACGAACACCGGGGAGCTGTTTTTT. Translating gives CATSTPGHTNTGELFF.